This entry describes one TCR beta chain. What it binds is unknown. TCRdb processed the 5' RACE reads anew with MiXCR; each CDR3 protein has one entry. Seen here are about 220,000 distinct CDR3 sequences, more than 3% observed once, and the top ten hold around 3%. The data derive from a study of T cells after yellow fever vaccination. Notes on the study in general: Subsequent to the booster, the majority of primary-vaccination clones reappeared (roughly 95% CD4, around 90% CD8).

CDR1 is SGHRS and CDR2 is YFSETQ in the germline V gene. Trimming took 0 bases from V and 3 from J, leaving 7 bases between them. This CDR3 region has 14 residues. The chain recombines TRBV5-1 with TRBJ2-4; D uncertain. The material sequenced was CD4+ T cells sorted from PBMCs, taken 10 days after the yellow fever booster vaccination. This TCR was recovered from a young man who received the YFV17D yellow fever vaccine. CDR3 DNA sequence: TGCGCCAGCAGCTTGGGGTGGGGCAAAAACATTCAGTACTTC. This encodes CASSLGWGKNIQYF.